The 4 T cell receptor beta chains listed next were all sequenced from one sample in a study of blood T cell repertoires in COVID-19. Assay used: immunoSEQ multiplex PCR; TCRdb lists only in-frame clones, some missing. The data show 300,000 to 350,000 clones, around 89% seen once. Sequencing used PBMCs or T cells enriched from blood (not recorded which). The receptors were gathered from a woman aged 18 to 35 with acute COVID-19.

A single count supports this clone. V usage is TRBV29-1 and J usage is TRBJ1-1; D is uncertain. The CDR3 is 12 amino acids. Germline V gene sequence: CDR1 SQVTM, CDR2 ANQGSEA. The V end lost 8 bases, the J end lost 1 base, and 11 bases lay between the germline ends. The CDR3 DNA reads TGCAGCAGCGGACGCCAGAACACTGAAGCTTTCTTT. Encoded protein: CSSGRQNTEAFF.

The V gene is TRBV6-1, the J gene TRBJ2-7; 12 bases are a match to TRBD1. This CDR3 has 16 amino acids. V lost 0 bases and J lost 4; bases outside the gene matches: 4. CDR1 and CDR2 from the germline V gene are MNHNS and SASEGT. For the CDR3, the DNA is TGTGCCAGCAGTGAAGCCGGGACAGGGGGCAAGTACGAGCAGTACTTC. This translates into CASSEAGTGGKYEQYF.

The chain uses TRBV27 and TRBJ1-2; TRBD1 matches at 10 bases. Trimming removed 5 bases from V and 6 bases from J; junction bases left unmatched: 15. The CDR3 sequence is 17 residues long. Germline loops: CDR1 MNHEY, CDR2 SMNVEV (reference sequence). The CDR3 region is CASSLTGGAGYSDGYTF. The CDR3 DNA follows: TGTGCCAGCAGTCTGACAGGGGGCGCGGGGTATTCCGATGGCTACACCTTC.

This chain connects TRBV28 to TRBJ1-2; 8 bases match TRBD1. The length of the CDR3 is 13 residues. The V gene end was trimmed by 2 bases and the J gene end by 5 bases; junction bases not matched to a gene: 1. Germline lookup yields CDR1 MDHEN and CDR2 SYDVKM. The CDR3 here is CASSLRQGYGYTF. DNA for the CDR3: TGTGCCAGCAGTTTACGACAGGGGTATGGCTACACCTTC.